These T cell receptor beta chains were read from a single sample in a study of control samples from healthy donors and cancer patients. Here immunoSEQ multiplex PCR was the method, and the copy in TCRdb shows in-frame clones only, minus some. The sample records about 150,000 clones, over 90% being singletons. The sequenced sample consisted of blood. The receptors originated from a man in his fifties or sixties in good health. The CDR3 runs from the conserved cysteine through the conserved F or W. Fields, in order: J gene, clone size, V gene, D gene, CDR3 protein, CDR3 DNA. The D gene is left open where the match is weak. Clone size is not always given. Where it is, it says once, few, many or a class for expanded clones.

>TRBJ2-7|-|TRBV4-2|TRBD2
CASSQEAAGGHEQYF
TGTGCCAGCAGCCAAGAAGCGGCGGGAGGGCATGAGCAGTACTTC
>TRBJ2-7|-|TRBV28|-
CASTPSASDEQYF
TGTGCCAGCACCCCTTCGGCTAGTGACGAGCAGTACTTC
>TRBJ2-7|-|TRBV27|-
CASSQRDEQYF
TGTGCCAGCAGTCAGAGGGACGAGCAGTACTTC
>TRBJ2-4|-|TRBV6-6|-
CASSNPRGAAKNIQYF
TGTGCCAGCAGTAATCCCCGGGGGGCAGCCAAAAACATTCAGTACTTC
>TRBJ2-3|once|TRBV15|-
CATSRVGGGIADTQYF
TGTGCCACCAGCAGAGTAGGGGGAGGAATCGCAGATACGCAGTATTTT
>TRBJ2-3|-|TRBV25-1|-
CASSEYALTDTQYF
TGTGCCAGCAGTGAATATGCCCTCACAGATACGCAGTATTTT
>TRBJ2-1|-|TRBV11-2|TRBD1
CASSAGQATVEQFF
TGTGCCAGCAGCGCAGGACAGGCCACGGTTGAGCAGTTCTTC
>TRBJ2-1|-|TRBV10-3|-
CAISGVSSYNEQFF
TGTGCCATCAGTGGAGTGAGCTCCTACAATGAGCAGTTCTTC
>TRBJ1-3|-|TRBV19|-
CASSMAGSSGNTIYF
TGTGCCAGTAGTATGGCAGGATCCTCTGGAAACACCATATATTTT
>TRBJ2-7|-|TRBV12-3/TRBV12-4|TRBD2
CASSVSGQEQYF
TGTGCCAGCAGTGTTAGCGGGCAGGAGCAGTACTTC
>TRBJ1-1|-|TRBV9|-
CASSPMGGFTEAFF
TGTGCCAGCAGCCCCATGGGGGGTTTCACTGAAGCTTTCTTT
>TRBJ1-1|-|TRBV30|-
CAWSYLWENTEAFF
TGTGCCTGGAGCTACCTATGGGAGAACACTGAAGCTTTCTTT
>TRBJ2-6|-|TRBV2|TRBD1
CASTSPDRDGANVLTF
TGTGCCAGCACCTCCCCGGACAGGGATGGGGCCAACGTCCTGACTTTC
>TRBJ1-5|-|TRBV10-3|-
CAISPNFGGGQPQHF
TGTGCCATCAGTCCCAATTTTGGAGGAGGTCAGCCCCAGCATTTT
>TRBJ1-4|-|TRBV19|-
CASSIGPMSAGTLFF
TGTGCCAGTAGTATCGGCCCGATGTCGGCAGGGACTCTGTTTTTT
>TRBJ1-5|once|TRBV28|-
CATWTANQPQHF
TGTGCCACATGGACAGCCAATCAGCCCCAGCATTTT
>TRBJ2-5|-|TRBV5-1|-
CASSLELDQETQYF
TGCGCCAGCAGCTTGGAGCTAGACCAAGAGACCCAGTACTTC
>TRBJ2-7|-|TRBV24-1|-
CATSDLGRKQYF
TGTGCCACCAGTGATTTAGGGAGAAAGCAGTACTTC
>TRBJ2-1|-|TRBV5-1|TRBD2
CASSFGLADNNEQFF
TGCGCCAGCAGCTTTGGACTAGCGGACAACAATGAGCAGTTCTTC
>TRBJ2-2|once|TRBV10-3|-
CAISESIAGQGFGELFF
TGTGCCATCAGTGAGTCGATAGCGGGACAGGGCTTCGGGGAGCTGTTTTTT
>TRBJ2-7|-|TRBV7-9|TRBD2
CASSRTSGPYEQYF
TGTGCCAGCAGCCGGACTAGCGGGCCCTACGAGCAGTACTTC
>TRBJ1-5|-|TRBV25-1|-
CASSEDDRHNQPQHF
TGTGCCAGCAGTGAAGACGACAGACACAATCAGCCCCAGCATTTT
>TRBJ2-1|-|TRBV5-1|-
CASSFTGGDYNEQFF
TGCGCCAGCAGCTTCACAGGGGGGGACTACAATGAGCAGTTCTTC
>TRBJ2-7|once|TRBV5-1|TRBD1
CASSLAGQASGYEQYF
TGCGCCAGCAGCTTGGCGGGACAGGCCTCGGGCTACGAGCAGTACTTC
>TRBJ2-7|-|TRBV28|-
CASSLNGAGPPYEQYF
TGTGCCAGCAGTTTAAATGGGGCAGGGCCCCCCTACGAGCAGTACTTC
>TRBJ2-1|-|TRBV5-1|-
CASSFRGEEQFF
TGCGCCAGCAGCTTCCGAGGGGAAGAGCAGTTCTTC
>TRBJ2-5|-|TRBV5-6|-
CASSGSGGPETQYF
TGTGCCAGCAGCGGTTCCGGGGGGCCAGAGACCCAGTACTTC
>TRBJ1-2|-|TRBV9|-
CASSVASGSNYGYTF
TGTGCCAGCAGCGTAGCTTCAGGATCCAACTATGGCTACACCTTC
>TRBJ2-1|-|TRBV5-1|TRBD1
CASSLTGGLSMNEQFF
TGCGCCAGCAGCTTAACAGGGGGATTAAGTATGAATGAGCAGTTCTTC
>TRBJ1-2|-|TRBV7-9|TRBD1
CASSLGAWSGGSGYTF
TGTGCCAGCAGCTTAGGCGCATGGTCAGGGGGGTCTGGCTACACCTTC
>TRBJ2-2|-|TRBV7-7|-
CASSYGRAGELFF
TGTGCTAGCAGCTACGGTCGCGCCGGGGAGCTGTTTTTT
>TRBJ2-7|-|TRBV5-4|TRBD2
CASSGGTSGSSEQYF
TGTGCCAGCAGCGGGGGGACTAGCGGGAGTAGCGAGCAGTACTTC
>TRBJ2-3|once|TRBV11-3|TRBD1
CASSWTGTALDTQYF
TGTGCCAGCAGCTGGACGGGGACAGCCTTGGATACGCAGTATTTT
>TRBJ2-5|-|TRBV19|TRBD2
CASSLIAGGQETQYF
TGTGCCAGTAGTCTCATAGCGGGGGGACAAGAGACCCAGTACTTC
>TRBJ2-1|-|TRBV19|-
CASSIQLLSYNEQFF
TGTGCCAGTAGTATCCAGCTGCTCTCCTACAATGAGCAGTTCTTC
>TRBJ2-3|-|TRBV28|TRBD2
CASSLLAGGTDTQYF
TGTGCCAGCAGTCTACTAGCGGGAGGAACAGATACGCAGTATTTT
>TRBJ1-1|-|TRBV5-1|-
CASSLKGRDEGEAFF
TGCGCCAGCAGCTTAAAAGGAAGGGACGAGGGTGAAGCTTTCTTT
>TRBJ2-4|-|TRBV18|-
CASSPMSPIAKNIQYF
TGTGCCAGCTCACCTATGTCACCAATAGCCAAAAACATTCAGTACTTC